The rows below give T cell receptor beta chains drawn from one sample of a study of blood T cell repertoires in COVID-19. The data were produced by immunoSEQ multiplex PCR, yet TCRdb's version contains in-frame clones alone and is incomplete. The repertoire holds 150,000 to 200,000 clones, with roughly 90% as singletons. The sample was peripheral blood. All receptors come from a young man with COVID-19, enrolled during active disease. Both conserved end residues are part of each CDR3. Fields, in order: J gene, CDR3 length, D gene, clone size, V gene, CDR3 DNA, CDR3 protein. The D gene is left open where the match is weak. Size is stated for part of the rows, as once, few or many counts, or as a class when the clone is expanded.

>TRBJ2-3|13|.|few|TRBV28
TGTGCCAGCAGTTCCGGGAGCACAGATACGCAGTATTTT
CASSSGSTDTQYF
>TRBJ1-5|17|TRBD1|.|TRBV7-8
TGTGCCAGCAGCTTAGGCCTCGCAGGGGGTCGCAATCAGCCCCAGCATTTT
CASSLGLAGGRNQPQHF
>TRBJ1-4|16|TRBD1|.|TRBV6-4
TGTGCCAGCAGTGACTCCTGGGACAGGGCTTATGAAAAACTGTTTTTT
CASSDSWDRAYEKLFF
>TRBJ2-3|16|TRBD1|.|TRBV19
TGTGCCAGTAGTATGAGTGGACAGGGGACCACAGATACGCAGTATTTT
CASSMSGQGTTDTQYF
>TRBJ1-1|16|TRBD1|.|TRBV7-2
TGTGCCAGCAGCTCAAGACAGGGGGCGAGTGGCACTGAAGCTTTCTTT
CASSSRQGASGTEAFF
>TRBJ2-3|16|TRBD2|.|TRBV6-6
TGTGCCAGCAGTTACGGTACCGGGGGGAGCGCAGATACGCAGTATTTT
CASSYGTGGSADTQYF
>TRBJ2-5|13|TRBD2|.|TRBV5-4
TGTGCCAGCGGGCTAGCGGGAGGCGAGACCCAGTACTTC
CASGLAGGETQYF
>TRBJ2-5|15|.|once|TRBV9
TGTGCCAGCAGCGTAGTAGAACTAGGAATAGAGACCCAGTACTTC
CASSVVELGIETQYF
>TRBJ2-5|16|TRBD2|.|TRBV11-2
TGTGCCAGCAGCTTTACTAAGCGGGGGGGCGGAGAGACCCAGTACTTC
CASSFTKRGGGETQYF
>TRBJ2-7|16|TRBD1|.|TRBV6-6
TGTGCCAGCAGTTACCCGGGACAGGGGGACCCCTACGAGCAGTACTTC
CASSYPGQGDPYEQYF
>TRBJ2-6|17|.|.|TRBV24-1
TGTGCCACCAGTGATTCGCAAGACAGCTCTGGGGCCAACGTCCTGACTTTC
CATSDSQDSSGANVLTF
>TRBJ2-7|13|.|.|TRBV12-3/TRBV12-4
TGTGCCAGCAGTCCCCGCAGGGCCTACGAGCAGTACTTC
CASSPRRAYEQYF
>TRBJ2-7|15|TRBD1|.|TRBV28
TGTGCCAGCAGTTTAAGACAGGGTAACTCCTACGAGCAGTACTTC
CASSLRQGNSYEQYF
>TRBJ2-6|21|.|.|TRBV12-2
TGTGCAAGTCGCTTAGCCCAAGAGACTAGCGGGGGGGCCCCTGGGGCCAACGTCCTGACTTTC
CASRLAQETSGGAPGANVLTF
>TRBJ1-1|15|TRBD1|.|TRBV4-3
TGCGCCAGCAGCCACTACCCCCTGGGGGACAGCGGAGCTTTCTTT
CASSHYPLGDSGAFF
>TRBJ1-2|16|.|.|TRBV19
TGTGCCAGTAGTATAGAAAGTAACGCCGGGAGCTATGGCTACACCTTC
CASSIESNAGSYGYTF
>TRBJ1-1|14|TRBD1|.|TRBV19
TGTGCCAGTTACCGAAGACAGGGAGGCACTGAAGCTTTCTTT
CASYRRQGGTEAFF
>TRBJ1-1|16|.|.|TRBV5-5
TGTGCCAGCAGCTTGGCCCCATGGCAGGGGAGCACTGAAGCTTTCTTT
CASSLAPWQGSTEAFF
>TRBJ2-1|18|TRBD2|.|TRBV24-1
TGTGCCACCAGTGACCCCGGACTAGCGGGAGGGCCCAACAATGAGCAGTTCTTC
CATSDPGLAGGPNNEQFF
>TRBJ2-1|13|TRBD1|.|TRBV30
TGTGCCTGGCGGACAGGGGGCGGGAATGAGCAGTTCTTC
CAWRTGGGNEQFF
>TRBJ1-2|11|.|few|TRBV11-2
TGTGCCAGCAGCTTAGGGGAGAGCTACACCTTC
CASSLGESYTF
>TRBJ2-5|14|.|.|TRBV5-6
TGTGCCAGCAGCTTGAGGGCAGGGCGGGAGACCCAGTACTTC
CASSLRAGRETQYF
>TRBJ2-3|17|.|.|TRBV18
TGTGCCAGCTCACCACCGAGGGGGGGCACCGTAACAAGGTCGCAGTATTTT
CASSPPRGGTVTRSQYF
>TRBJ2-7|12|.|.|TRBV5-6
TGTGCCAGCAGCTTGTATTCCTACGAGCAGTACTTC
CASSLYSYEQYF
>TRBJ1-2|13|TRBD1|.|TRBV29-1
TGCAGCGTTGTAGCCAGGGGGCGAGAGGGCTACACCTTC
CSVVARGREGYTF
>TRBJ2-6|15|.|.|TRBV5-1
TGCGCCAGCAGCGGCGGAGGGCTCGGGGCCAACGTCCTGACTTTC
CASSGGGLGANVLTF
>TRBJ2-1|16|.|.|TRBV5-1
TGCGCCAGCAGCTTGCCCCCTGTTGCTACAGGGAATGAGCAGTTCTTC
CASSLPPVATGNEQFF
>TRBJ2-7|13|.|.|TRBV7-9
TGTGCCAGCGGGAGGGGGTTCTCCTACGAGCAGTACTTC
CASGRGFSYEQYF
>TRBJ2-3|14|TRBD1|.|TRBV5-1
TGCGCCAGCAGCTGGGACAGGGCTACAGATACGCAGTATTTT
CASSWDRATDTQYF
>TRBJ2-7|15|.|once|TRBV6-5
TGTGCCAGCAGTTACTCGATGGGCGTGTCCTACGAGCAGTACTTC
CASSYSMGVSYEQYF
>TRBJ2-7|12|.|.|TRBV6-6
TGTGCCAGCAGCCACAGGGCTTACGAGCAGTACTTC
CASSHRAYEQYF
>TRBJ1-2|17|.|.|TRBV4-3
TGCGCCAGCAGCCAAGATGAGGAGACAGCGGGTTTCTATGGCTACACCTTC
CASSQDEETAGFYGYTF
>TRBJ1-1|12|.|.|TRBV28
TGTGCCAGCCGCGGGGATAACACTGAAGCTTTCTTT
CASRGDNTEAFF
>TRBJ1-2|14|TRBD1|.|TRBV5-1
TGCGCCAGCAGCCTTCAACAGGGGGGCTATGGCTACACCTTC
CASSLQQGGYGYTF
>TRBJ2-7|17|.|.|TRBV30
TGTGCCTGGAGCCCGGACCCCGGGCAGGGTGGCAGCTACGAGCAGTACTTC
CAWSPDPGQGGSYEQYF
>TRBJ2-3|16|TRBD1|.|TRBV7-2
TGTGCCAGCAGCTTAGGCCCAGGGGGTAGCACAGATACGCAGTATTTT
CASSLGPGGSTDTQYF
>TRBJ1-2|15|TRBD1|.|TRBV10-3
TGTGCCATCACCGGACAGGGGGCTAACTTGCGTGGCTACACCTTC
CAITGQGANLRGYTF
>TRBJ2-1|12|.|.|TRBV6-6
TGTGCCAGCAGTCCCGATAGCAATGAGCAGTTCTTC
CASSPDSNEQFF
>TRBJ2-6|17|.|.|TRBV5-4
TGTGCCAGCAGCAAGGAACTCGCGGGCTCTGGGGCCAACGTCCTGACTTTC
CASSKELAGSGANVLTF
>TRBJ2-2|19|TRBD2|.|TRBV10-3
TGTGCCATCAGTGAGTCGGAAGGGCGGGGGGCCACGAACACCGGGGAGCTGTTTTTT
CAISESEGRGATNTGELFF
>TRBJ2-2|17|TRBD2|.|TRBV5-4
TGTGCCAGCAGCTTCTCTCTAGCGGGAGGGAACACCGGGGAGCTGTTTTTT
CASSFSLAGGNTGELFF
>TRBJ2-7|14|.|.|TRBV5-4
TGTGCCAGCAGCCGACCCGACACGATCTACGAGCAGTACTTC
CASSRPDTIYEQYF
>TRBJ1-1|13|.|.|TRBV6-5
TGTGCCAGCAGTTACTCAGGGGGCACTGAAGCTTTCTTT
CASSYSGGTEAFF
>TRBJ2-7|16|TRBD1|.|TRBV7-2
TGTGCCAGCAGCTTAGTGCTTGGCAGGGGGCAATACGAGCAGTACTTC
CASSLVLGRGQYEQYF
>TRBJ2-7|11|TRBD1|.|TRBV20-1
TGCAGTGCTAGGTGGGGGACAGACCAGTACTTC
CSARWGTDQYF
>TRBJ1-4|15|TRBD1|once|TRBV7-9
TGTGCCAGCAGCGCCCGGACAGGCGCCACTGAAAAACTGTTTTTT
CASSARTGATEKLFF
>TRBJ1-2|15|TRBD1|.|TRBV6-5
TGTGCCAGCAGTTGGGGACAGGGGGCTAACTATGGCTACACCTTC
CASSWGQGANYGYTF
>TRBJ2-7|14|.|.|TRBV4-1
TGCGCCAGCAGCCAGACGGACAGCTCCTACGAGCAGTACTTC
CASSQTDSSYEQYF
>TRBJ1-2|14|TRBD1|.|TRBV2
TGTGCCAGCAGTCCGGACAGGGCGAACTATGGCTACACCTTC
CASSPDRANYGYTF
>TRBJ2-1|16|TRBD1|.|TRBV28
TGTGCCAGCAGTTTAAAAGGGCTCAGGGGGTACAATGAGCAGTTCTTC
CASSLKGLRGYNEQFF
>TRBJ1-1|14|.|.|TRBV15
TGTGCCACCAGCAGGGACCCGGAGGGGACTGAAGCTTTCTTT
CATSRDPEGTEAFF
>TRBJ1-4|18|.|.|TRBV21-1
TGTGCCAGCAGCAAAGGAGCAGGGAAGGGGTTAGGTAATGAAAAACTGTTTTTT
CASSKGAGKGLGNEKLFF
>TRBJ2-1|14|TRBD2|.|TRBV6-2/TRBV6-3
TGTGCCAGCAGCGACGGTGGACTAGCACGGGAGCAGTTCTTC
CASSDGGLAREQFF
>TRBJ2-3|14|.|.|TRBV5-1
TGCGCCAGCAGCTTGCAGGGATGGACAGATACGCAGTATTTT
CASSLQGWTDTQYF
>TRBJ1-2|14|TRBD1|.|TRBV2
TGTGCCAGCAGTCCCGGGACAGGGAACTATGGCTACACCTTC
CASSPGTGNYGYTF
>TRBJ2-7|11|.|.|TRBV2
TGTGCCAGCAGCGTGGGACTTGAGCAGTACTTC
CASSVGLEQYF
>TRBJ1-4|15|.|.|TRBV6-1
TGTGCCAGCAGTGACGTTGGACTCTCTAATGAAAAACTGTTTTTT
CASSDVGLSNEKLFF
>TRBJ1-2|14|.|.|TRBV6-2/TRBV6-3
TGTGCCAGCAGTTACTCCACAGGGAACTATGGCTACACCTTC
CASSYSTGNYGYTF
>TRBJ1-5|15|.|.|TRBV9
TGTGCCAGCAGCTCGATACAGGATTCCAATCAGCCCCAGCATTTT
CASSSIQDSNQPQHF
>TRBJ2-7|14|.|.|TRBV6-1
TGTGCCAGCAGTGAAGGGGGGCCCCCCTACGAGCAGTACTTC
CASSEGGPPYEQYF